This TCR beta chain is drawn from a study of blood T cell repertoires in COVID-19. Study summary: The United States, Italy and Spain were the sources of the acute and convalescent COVID-19 samples. T cells, B-cell-depleted T cells, or PBMCs supplied cDNA or gDNA.

CDR3 size: 17 residues. Germline trimming cut 10 bases from V and 0 bases from J; bases unmatched to any gene: 10. Germline CDR1 is MNHEY and CDR2 is SMNVEV (reference sequence). Repertoires were generated with immunoSEQ multiplex PCR, while TCRdb's copy carries only in-frame clones and drops some. The repertoire holds approximately 97,000 clones, with 70% to 90% as singletons. The receptor was derived from a man in his forties with active or convalescent COVID-19. Input material: peripheral blood. The chain combines TRBV27 with TRBJ1-6, with 9 bases identical to TRBD1. The DNA of the CDR3 is TGTGCCACTCGGGACAGGGTGGGGCCCTCCTATAATTCACCCCTCCACTTT. Amino acids: CATRDRVGPSYNSPLHF.